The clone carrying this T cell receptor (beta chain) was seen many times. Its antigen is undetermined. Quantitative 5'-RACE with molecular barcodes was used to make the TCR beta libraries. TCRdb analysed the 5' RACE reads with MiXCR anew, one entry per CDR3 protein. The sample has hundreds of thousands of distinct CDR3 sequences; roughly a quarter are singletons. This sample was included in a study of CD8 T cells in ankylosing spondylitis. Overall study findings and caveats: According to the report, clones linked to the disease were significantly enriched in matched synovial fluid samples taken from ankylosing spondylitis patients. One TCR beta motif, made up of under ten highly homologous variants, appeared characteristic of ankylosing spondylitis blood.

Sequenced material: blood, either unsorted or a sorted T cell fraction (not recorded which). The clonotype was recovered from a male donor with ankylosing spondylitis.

The CDR3 spells CATSDPYRDRVYNEQFF. CDR3 DNA: TGTGCCACCAGTGATCCCTACCGGGACAGGGTTTACAATGAGCAGTTCTTC. The V and J genes are TRBV24-1 and TRBJ2-1, with TRBD1 identical over 9 bases. This CDR3 is 17 amino acids long. J was trimmed by 4 bases and V by 3 bases; bases with no gene match: 9. Germline V gene data show CDR1 as KGHDR and CDR2 as SFDVKD.